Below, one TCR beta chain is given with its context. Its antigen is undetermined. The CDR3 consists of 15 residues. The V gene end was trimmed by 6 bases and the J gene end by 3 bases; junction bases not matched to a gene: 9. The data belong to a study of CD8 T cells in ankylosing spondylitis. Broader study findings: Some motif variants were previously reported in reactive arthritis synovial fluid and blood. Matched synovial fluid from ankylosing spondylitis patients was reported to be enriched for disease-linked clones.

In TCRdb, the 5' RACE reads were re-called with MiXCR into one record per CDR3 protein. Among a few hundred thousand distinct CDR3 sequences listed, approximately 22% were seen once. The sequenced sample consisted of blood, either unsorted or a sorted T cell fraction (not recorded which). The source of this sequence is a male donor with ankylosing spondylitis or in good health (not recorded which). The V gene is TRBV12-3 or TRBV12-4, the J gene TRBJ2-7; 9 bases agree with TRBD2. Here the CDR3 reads CASRPGARGGYEQYF. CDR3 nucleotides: TGTGCCAGCAGACCCGGGGCGCGGGGGGGCTACGAGCAGTACTTC.